Listed below are T cell receptor beta chains from one sample, sequenced in a study of spatial heterogeneity in lung cancer. TCRdb analysed the 5' RACE reads with MiXCR anew, one entry per CDR3 protein. The repertoire holds 39,000 or so distinct CDR3 sequences, with approximately 7.5% as singletons. The sequenced sample was PBMCs, obtained at surgery. Every receptor here comes from a male donor with early-stage non-small cell lung cancer. Each CDR3 is given with its conserved first and last residue. The D gene is left open where the match is weak. Some rows have no size entry. The others give once, few or many, or a class for an expanded clone.

D | length | J | V | size | DNA | CDR3
- | 15 | TRBJ2-3 | TRBV3-1 | - | TGTGCCAGCAAGCGATATTCGACAGCCACAGATACGCAGTATTTT | CASKRYSTATDTQYF
- | 15 | TRBJ2-5 | TRBV2 | few | TGTGCCAGCAGTGGCGGGACAATGGGGGCGGAGACCCAGTACTTC | CASSGGTMGAETQYF
- | 12 | TRBJ1-6 | TRBV20-1 | - | TGCAGTCCGACAGTTGCTAATTCACCCCTCCACTTT | CSPTVANSPLHF
- | 14 | TRBJ1-5 | TRBV3-1 | many | TGTGCCAGCAGCTTCGCGGGTAGCAATCAGCCCCAGCATTTT | CASSFAGSNQPQHF
TRBD1 | 14 | TRBJ1-2 | TRBV7-2 | - | TGTGCCAGCAGCCAAGCAGACAGGGAAAGTGGCTACACCTTC | CASSQADRESGYTF
- | 16 | TRBJ1-1 | TRBV24-1 | many | TGTGCCACCAGTGGCTTGCAGGGGAATGGGAACACTGAAGCTTTCTTT | CATSGLQGNGNTEAFF
- | 15 | TRBJ1-5 | TRBV18 | - | TGTGCCAGCTCACCACGGGGGAATAGCAATCAGCCCCAGCATTTT | CASSPRGNSNQPQHF
TRBD2 | 16 | TRBJ2-1 | TRBV7-2 | many | TGTGCCAGCAGCCTAAGTGGGGGACTAGCGGGAAATGAGCAGTTCTTC | CASSLSGGLAGNEQFF
TRBD1 | 13 | TRBJ1-2 | TRBV20-1 | - | TGCAGTGCTAGGGGACAGGGAAATGATGGCTACACCTTC | CSARGQGNDGYTF
- | 14 | TRBJ1-1 | TRBV7-9 | - | TGTGCCAGCAGCTTATTAGGGGGGAACACTGAAGCTTTCTTT | CASSLLGGNTEAFF
- | 11 | TRBJ2-5 | TRBV6-5 | many | TGTGCCAGCAGTAATGGGGAGACCCAGTACTTC | CASSNGETQYF